This T cell receptor (beta chain) was identified in a study of blood T cells in healthy people across ages. Through a sample-barcoded 5' primer and a J-beta primer mix, a second PCR was run for roughly 6 to 11 cycles. From the 5' RACE reads, TCRdb called clonotypes with MiXCR, one entry per CDR3 protein. Found here are roughly 1,800,000 distinct CDR3 sequences, roughly 49% of them singletons; the top ten hold about 2.1%. CDR3 length: 13 residues. Germline lookup yields CDR1 SNHLY and CDR2 FYNNEI. Between the trimmed V and J ends, which lost 2 bases and 4 bases, there was a span of 7 bases. This clonotype came up a few times.

The sequence was obtained from a woman in her thirties or forties in good health. V is TRBV2 and J is TRBJ2-3; no clear D. Sequences were obtained from blood. This CDR3 reads CASSESYADTQYF. In DNA form, the CDR3 reads TGTGCCAGCAGTGAAAGTTACGCAGATACGCAGTATTTT. Filled out from reference TRBV2 and TRBJ2-3, the complete variable domain reads EPEVTQTPSHQVTQMGQEVILRCVPISNHLYFYWYRQILGQKVEFLVSFYNNEISEKSEIFDDQFSVERPDGSNFTLKIRSTKLEDSAMYFCASSESYADTQYFGPGTRLTVL.